This T cell receptor (beta chain) is drawn from a study of shared clonotypes between healthy human individuals. For the study at large: A donor's plate count was three for CD4 naive and three for CD4 memory; CD8 naive had two and CD8 memory one.

The CDR3 totals 11 residues. Germline lookup yields CDR1 SNHLY and CDR2 FYNNEI. Trimming removed 7 bases at V and 4 bases at J, with 7 bases between. Using immunoSEQ multiplex PCR, the repertoire was profiled, and TCRdb retains in-frame clones only, with some absent. The data contain approximately 2,300,000 clones, just under 95% of them seen just once; the ten biggest clones take up around 0.4%. Adult donors, all healthy and HIV-negative, had no recent acute infections or vaccinations. Only Caucasian adults living in Nashville, Tennessee made up the donor group. This clone is a singleton in its sample.

The receptor was isolated from a man younger than 30 in good health. Some clones in this sample may be carry-over from other donors' samples. What was sequenced was naive CD4+ T cells from PBMCs. Subset defined: CD45RA+ positively selected. The chain has TRBV2 and TRBJ1-2; D is ambiguous. The CDR3 here is CASTRTYGYTF. The DNA of the CDR3 is TGTGCCAGCACCAGGACCTATGGCTACACCTTC.